The sequence of this T cell receptor (beta chain) was determined in a study of OX40 agonist ivuxolimab in advanced cancers. Study findings and constraints: Antigen targets of the expanded peripheral T cells went undetermined. More expanded clones were seen, on average, in CD8+ T cells than in CD4+.

With regard to this clone: Its antigen remains unknown.

Profiled with immunoSEQ multiplex PCR; TCRdb holds only in-frame clones, not every one. Here the sample spans tens of thousands of clones, about 85% being singletons. There are 15 residues in the CDR3. V lost 3 bases and J lost 0, with 10 bases in between. Germline lookup yields CDR1 MNHEY and CDR2 SVGAGI. This sequence joins TRBV6-5 and TRBJ2-3, with a weak D call TRBD1 (5 bases). This TCR was recovered from an adult with an advanced solid tumor such as melanoma, head and neck, liver or kidney cancer. The input for sequencing was CD4+ or CD8+ T cells sorted from blood, taken in a trial of the OX40 agonist ivuxolimab. The chain's CDR3 is CASSYGAVSTDTQYF. CDR3 nucleotides: TGTGCCAGCAGTTATGGGGCGGTTAGCACAGATACGCAGTATTTT.